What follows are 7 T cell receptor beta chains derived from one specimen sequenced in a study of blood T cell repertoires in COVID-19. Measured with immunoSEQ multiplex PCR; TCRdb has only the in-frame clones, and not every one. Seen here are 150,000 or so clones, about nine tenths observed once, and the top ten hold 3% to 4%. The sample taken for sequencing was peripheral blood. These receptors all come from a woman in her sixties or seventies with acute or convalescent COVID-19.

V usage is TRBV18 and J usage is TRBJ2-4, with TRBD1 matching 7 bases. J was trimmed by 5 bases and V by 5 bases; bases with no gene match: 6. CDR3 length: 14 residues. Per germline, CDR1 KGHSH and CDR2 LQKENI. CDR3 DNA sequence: TGTGCCAGCTCAGGCACAGGGGTGGAAAACATTCAGTACTTC. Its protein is CASSGTGVENIQYF.

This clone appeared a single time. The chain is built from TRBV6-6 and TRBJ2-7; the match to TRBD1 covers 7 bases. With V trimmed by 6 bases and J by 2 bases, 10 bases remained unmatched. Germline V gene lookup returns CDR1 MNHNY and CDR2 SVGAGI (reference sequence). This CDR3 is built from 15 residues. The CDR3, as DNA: TGTGCCAGCAGCTCCAGGACAGGCAAGCCCTACGAGCAGTACTTC. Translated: CASSSRTGKPYEQYF.

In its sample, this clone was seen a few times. The CDR3 DNA reads TGTGCCAGCAGTGCAGCCCCCACGGAGCAGCCCCAGCATTTT. Amino acids: CASSAAPTEQPQHF. This chain connects TRBV25-1 to TRBJ1-5; no definite D call. Germline-derived CDR1 and CDR2 are MGHDK and SYGVNS. V was shortened by 4 bases and J by 7 bases, with 14 bases between the two germline ends. This CDR3 spans 14 amino acids.

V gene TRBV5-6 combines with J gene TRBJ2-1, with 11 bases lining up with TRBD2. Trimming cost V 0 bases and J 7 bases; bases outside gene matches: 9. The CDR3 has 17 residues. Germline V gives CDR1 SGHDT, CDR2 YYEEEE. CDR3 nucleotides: TGTGCCAGCAGCTTGGGTCCTAGCGGGAGGCCGGGGAATGAGCAGTTCTTC. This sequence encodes CASSLGPSGRPGNEQFF.

The CDR3 is CASSFHLDTFIYEQYF. The CDR3 bases are TGTGCCAGCAGTTTTCATCTGGACACCTTCATCTACGAGCAGTACTTC. The V gene is TRBV28, the J gene TRBJ2-7, with D tentatively TRBD1 (5 bases). Germline V lookup: CDR1 MDHEN, CDR2 SYDVKM. This CDR3 comprises 16 residues. V dropped 3 bases and J dropped 3 bases, with 18 bases sitting between them.

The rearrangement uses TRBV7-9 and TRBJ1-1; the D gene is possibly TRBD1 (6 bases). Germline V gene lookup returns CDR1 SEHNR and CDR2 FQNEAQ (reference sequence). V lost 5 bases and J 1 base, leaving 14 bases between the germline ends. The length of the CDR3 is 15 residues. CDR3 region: CASSVHRERNTEAFF. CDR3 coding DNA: TGTGCCAGCAGCGTACACAGGGAACGGAACACTGAAGCTTTCTTT. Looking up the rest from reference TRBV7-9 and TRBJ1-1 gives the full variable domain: DTGVSQNPRHKITKRGQNVTFRCDPISEHNRLYWYRQTLGQGPEFLTYFQNEAQLEKSRLLSDRFSAERPKGSFSTLEIQRTEQGDSAMYLCASSVHRERNTEAFFGQGTRLTVV.

The CDR3 DNA sequence: TGCGCCAGCAGCTTCGGGGACAGGGTTGGAAACACCATATATTTT. Translated, it gives CASSFGDRVGNTIYF. The V and J genes are TRBV5-1 and TRBJ1-3; 9 nucleotides agree with TRBD1. Germline V gene sequence: CDR1 SGHRS, CDR2 YFSETQ. The CDR3 covers 15 residues. With V trimmed by 2 bases and J by 3 bases, 3 bases remained unmatched.